The T cell receptor (beta chain) under discussion was sequenced for a study of blood T cells in healthy people across ages. Trimming cost V 7 bases and J 6 bases; bases outside gene matches: 10. The germline CDR1 and CDR2 sequences are SQVTM and ANQGSEA. This CDR3 is 14 amino acids long. The study, taken as a whole, reports: The percentage of naive T cells correlated strongly with TCR beta diversity.

Worth noting for this clonotype: The antigen is not known.

Combining a sample-barcoded 5' primer with a J-beta primer mix, a second PCR ran for about 6 to 11 cycles. MiXCR was run by TCRdb on the 5' RACE reads, yielding one entry per CDR3 protein. The sample yields around 1,000,000 distinct CDR3 sequences, around 25% seen once. In addition, the sample was reused for a study of T cells of mothers and their children.

This chain uses TRBV29-1 with TRBJ2-1; 9 bases agree with TRBD2. The sample was blood. This TCR came from a girl under 10 years old in good health. The CDR3 DNA reads TGCAGCGCTACGACTAGCGGATGGGGCAATGAGCAGTTCTTC. Residues: CSATTSGWGNEQFF.